This is a list of T cell receptor beta chains from one sample in a study of cytomegalovirus exposure and HLA in healthy donors. Only in-frame clones appear in the TCRdb table, and some are missing; sequencing was by immunoSEQ multiplex PCR. Counted here are nearly 300,000 clones, roughly 85% occurring once; the ten biggest clones make up 3.5% to 4%. The sequenced sample was PBMCs. The receptors here all came from a man in his forties in good health and CMV-seropositive. The CDR3 runs from the conserved cysteine through the conserved F or W. A D gene is named only where the DNA matches it firmly. A row's size may be missing; if present it is once, few, many or a size class.

CASSVASGVVDEQFF	TGTGCCAGCAGCGTAGCGTCGGGAGTCGTGGATGAGCAGTTCTTC	15	.	once	TRBJ2-1	TRBV9
CATTLEQYF	TGTGCCACAACTCTAGAGCAGTACTTC	9	.	.	TRBJ2-7	TRBV19
CASSSPRAGGFHNEQFF	TGTGCCAGCAGCTCCCCTAGAGCGGGAGGGTTCCACAATGAGCAGTTCTTC	17	TRBD2	.	TRBJ2-1	TRBV7-9
CASSIATGHTNYGYTF	TGTGCCAGTAGTATAGCCACGGGACATACTAACTATGGCTACACCTTC	16	.	.	TRBJ1-2	TRBV19
CASSPLRGQGGDQPQHF	TGTGCCAGCTCACCACTCCGGGGCCAAGGGGGGGATCAGCCCCAGCATTTT	17	.	.	TRBJ1-5	TRBV18
CSVGVEQFF	TGCAGCGTCGGAGTTGAGCAGTTCTTC	9	.	.	TRBJ2-1	TRBV29-1
CASSIAVNTEAFF	TGTGCCAGTAGTATAGCTGTGAACACTGAAGCTTTCTTT	13	.	few	TRBJ1-1	TRBV19
CASSQDSGPGVLYGELFF	TGCGCCAGCAGCCAAGATTCCGGCCCAGGGGTCTTGTACGGGGAGCTGTTTTTT	18	.	.	TRBJ2-2	TRBV4-3
CASSLWVVTSVNTGELFF	TGTGCCAGCAGTTTATGGGTGGTGACTAGCGTGAACACCGGGGAGCTGTTTTTT	18	TRBD2	few	TRBJ2-2	TRBV27
CASSDSGGRINEQFF	TGTGCCAGCAGTGACTCGGGCGGGAGAATCAATGAGCAGTTCTTC	15	TRBD2	.	TRBJ2-1	TRBV2
CASSAPLGRGGSGELFF	TGTGCCAGCAGTGCCCCTCTTGGGCGGGGGGGTTCCGGGGAGCTGTTTTTT	17	TRBD2	.	TRBJ2-2	TRBV2
CASRPGRTSDNEQFF	TGTGCCAGCAGGCCTGGCAGGACTAGCGACAATGAGCAGTTCTTC	15	TRBD2	.	TRBJ2-1	TRBV28
CASSLGDRGYEQYF	TGTGCCAGCAGCTTGGGGGACAGGGGTTACGAGCAGTACTTC	14	TRBD1	once	TRBJ2-7	TRBV5-4
CSTSGNNEQFF	TGTAGCACTAGCGGCAACAATGAGCAGTTCTTC	11	TRBD2	.	TRBJ2-1	TRBV20-1
CASSFSALGGGYTF	TGTGCCAGCAGTTTCTCGGCCCTAGGAGGGGGCTACACCTTC	14	.	once	TRBJ1-2	TRBV27
CASSQLRGRGGETQYF	TGCGCCAGCAGCCAATTGCGCGGGAGGGGGGGGGAGACCCAGTACTTC	16	TRBD2	.	TRBJ2-5	TRBV4-1
CSVSGLAGAVDTQYF	TGCAGCGTCTCCGGACTAGCGGGAGCTGTAGATACGCAGTATTTT	15	TRBD2	.	TRBJ2-3	TRBV29-1
CSSRAGGSNQPQHF	TGTTCCAGCAGGGCTGGGGGGAGCAATCAGCCCCAGCATTTT	14	.	few	TRBJ1-5	TRBV7-9
CASSLSGQIYEQYF	TGTGCCAGCAGTTTATCGGGACAGATCTACGAGCAGTACTTC	14	TRBD1	.	TRBJ2-7	TRBV27
CASSPGQGGVDTEAFF	TGTGCCAGCAGCCCAGGACAGGGAGGGGTGGACACTGAAGCTTTCTTT	16	TRBD1	.	TRBJ1-1	TRBV9
CASSFLGQGEETQYF	TGTGCCAGCAGTTTCCTGGGACAGGGAGAAGAGACCCAGTACTTC	15	TRBD1	.	TRBJ2-5	TRBV28
CASSHGTGGDRGNTIYF	TGTGCCAGCAGTCACGGGACAGGGGGCGATCGCGGAAACACCATATATTTT	17	TRBD1	.	TRBJ1-3	TRBV28
CASSPQGRSYEQYF	TGCGCCAGCAGCCCCCAAGGGAGAAGTTACGAGCAGTACTTC	14	.	once	TRBJ2-7	TRBV4-1
CASSRTSQAKNIQYF	TGTGCCAGCAGTCGGACATCACAAGCCAAAAACATTCAGTACTTC	15	.	.	TRBJ2-4	TRBV6-5
CASSYQGGAENTQYF	TGTGCCAGCAGTTACCAGGGAGGGGCAGAAAATACGCAGTATTTT	15	TRBD2	.	TRBJ2-3	TRBV6-6
CASSAYTGAPGANVLTF	TGTGCCAGCAGTGCGTATACAGGGGCACCCGGGGCCAACGTCCTGACTTTC	17	TRBD1	.	TRBJ2-6	TRBV25-1
CASSGWGTGYTDTQYF	TGCGCCAGCAGCGGTTGGGGGACAGGGTACACAGATACGCAGTATTTT	16	TRBD1	.	TRBJ2-3	TRBV5-1
CASSPTPGETFYGYTF	TGTGCCAGCAGTCCGACCCCGGGAGAAACGTTCTATGGCTACACCTTC	16	.	.	TRBJ1-2	TRBV28
CARSLEAGCGNEQFF	TGTGCCAGAAGCTTGGAGGCGGGTTGTGGGAATGAGCAGTTCTTC	15	.	.	TRBJ2-1	TRBV5-3